Below, 29 T cell receptor beta chains from the same sample are listed, as sequenced in a study of shared clonotypes between healthy human individuals. Profiling relied on immunoSEQ multiplex PCR, and the TCRdb table lists in-frame clones only, not all of them. The sample records around 2.3 million clones, around 95% being singletons. Material for sequencing was naive CD4+ T cells sorted from blood. The subset was: CD45RA+ positively selected. These receptors originate from a man aged 18 to 29 in good health.

The chain combines TRBV7-2 with TRBJ2-7; D is possibly TRBD2 (6 bases). Germline V lookup: CDR1 SGHTA, CDR2 FQGNSA. V lost 3 bases, J lost 1 base, and 13 bases lay in between. The CDR3 covers 15 residues. The CDR3 sequence: CASSLGLGRSYEQYF. DNA of the CDR3: TGTGCCAGCAGCTTGGGACTCGGAAGATCCTACGAGCAGTACTTC.

The chain recombines TRBV18 with TRBJ2-1, with 14 bases aligning to TRBD2. V was clipped by 0 bases and J by 12 bases; unmatched bases: 1. CDR1 and CDR2 from the germline V gene are KGHSH and LQKENI. The CDR3 has 14 residues. The CDR3 loop is CASSPPGLAGAQFF. The CDR3 DNA is TGTGCCAGCTCACCACCGGGACTAGCGGGAGCGCAGTTCTTC.

This chain uses TRBV5-1 with TRBJ2-1; TRBD1 matches at 8 bases. The CDR3 is made up of 16 amino acids. Germline values: CDR1 SGHRS, CDR2 YFSETQ. V dropped 4 bases and J dropped 4; count of bases not matched to a gene: 10. CDR3 coding DNA: TGCGCCAGCAGCCCTTTTGGGGGACAGGCATACAATGAGCAGTTCTTC. As protein: CASSPFGGQAYNEQFF.

Only one count was recorded for this clone. The chain joins TRBV6-1 to TRBJ1-3; TRBD1 is a possible D gene (5 bases). Trimming cost V 0 bases and J 6 bases, with 9 bases left between them. CDR1 and CDR2 from the germline V gene are MNHNS and SASEGT. The CDR3 is 14 residues long. The DNA for the CDR3 is TGTGCCAGCAGTGAAGCGCCGGGGGTAAACACCATATATTTT. Protein: CASSEAPGVNTIYF.

The V call is TRBV19, the J call TRBJ2-2; 12 nucleotides agree with TRBD1. Trimming removed 5 bases from V and 4 bases from J; junction bases left unmatched: 5. CDR3 length equals 16 residues. Germline CDR1 and CDR2: LNHDA and SQIVND (reference sequence). The CDR3 reads CASSSGTGGTTGELFF. In DNA form, the CDR3 reads TGTGCCAGTAGTTCCGGGACAGGGGGCACCACCGGGGAGCTGTTTTTT.

With regard to this clone: Different DNA sequences within this sample yield the same CDR3. V gene TRBV30 combines with J gene TRBJ1-1; 7 positions agree with TRBD1. Germline V lookup: CDR1 GTSNPN, CDR2 SVGIG (reference sequence). V lost 2 bases to trimming and J lost 1 base; unmatched junction nucleotides: 4. The CDR3 runs to 14 residues. In DNA, the CDR3 is TGTGCCTGGAGTTTCCGGGACAGGAACACTGAAGCTTTCTTT. Residues: CAWSFRDRNTEAFF.

The chain recombines TRBV5-8 with TRBJ1-5, with D perhaps matching TRBD1 (6 bases). This CDR3 spans 16 amino acids. In germline, CDR1 is SGHTS, CDR2 YDEGEE. With 0 bases removed from V and 3 bases from J, the gap between germline ends came to 13 bases. CDR3 sequence reads: CASSLGQVLNNQPQHF. Here the CDR3 DNA reads TGTGCCAGCAGCTTGGGACAGGTTCTTAACAATCAGCCCCAGCATTTT. The variable domain in full, with the rest retrieved from reference TRBV5-8 and TRBJ1-5, is EAGVTQSPTHLIKTRGQQATLRCSPISGHTSVYWYQQALGLGLQFLLWYDEGEERNRGNFPPRFSGRQFPNYSSELNVNALELEDSALYLCASSLGQVLNNQPQHFGDGTRLSIL.

V and J are TRBV11-2 and TRBJ2-1; 7 bases agree with TRBD2. V lost 0 bases and J lost 9; bases outside the gene matches: 8. CDR1 is SGHAT and CDR2 is FQNNGV in the germline V gene. This CDR3 comprises 15 residues. The CDR3 loop reads CASSLDWRGMGEQFF. The CDR3, as DNA: TGTGCCAGCAGCTTAGATTGGCGGGGGATGGGTGAGCAGTTCTTC.

This chain uses TRBV9 with TRBJ2-3, with D maybe TRBD2 (5 bases). Trimming took off 0 bases at V and 5 bases at J, with 16 bases between the two ends. Germline CDR1 is SGDLS and CDR2 is YYNGEE. This CDR3 is built from 16 residues. The CDR3 coding sequence is TGTGCCAGCAGCGTAGAGGGTGGGAGATGGAGAGATACGCAGTATTTT. Translated: CASSVEGGRWRDTQYF.

The chain combines TRBV25-1 with TRBJ2-7, with 8 bases that match TRBD1. Per the germline V gene, CDR1 is MGHDK and CDR2 is SYGVNS. The CDR3 is 15 amino acids. V shed 2 bases, J shed 5 bases, and the junction held 8 bases outside the gene matches. The CDR3 DNA sequence: TGTGCCAGCAGTGAACCCGGACAGGGTAGTAACGAGCAGTACTTC. As protein: CASSEPGQGSNEQYF.

This chain links TRBV19 with TRBJ2-7; perhaps TRBD1 as D (7 bases). Per the germline V gene, CDR1 is LNHDA and CDR2 is SQIVND (reference sequence). The CDR3 loop spans 17 amino acids. V was clipped by 1 base and J by 4 bases, with 20 bases between them. The CDR3 DNA is TGTGCCAGTAGTATAGCCCTCTACAGGGGACTCCGGTACGAGCAGTACTTC. Amino acids: CASSIALYRGLRYEQYF. Using reference TRBV19 and TRBJ2-7 for the parts outside the CDR3, the full variable domain is DGGITQSPKYLFRKEGQNVTLSCEQNLNHDAMYWYRQDPGQGLRLIYYSQIVNDFQKGDIAEGYSVSREKKESFPLTVTSAQKNPTAFYLCASSIALYRGLRYEQYFGPGTRLTVT.

The J gene is TRBJ2-1, the V gene TRBV5-1, with D possibly matching TRBD2 (6 bases). CDR1 is SGHRS, CDR2 YFSETQ, per germline. Trimming stripped 0 bases from V and 4 bases from J, with 14 bases between. The CDR3 is 16 residues long. The DNA of the CDR3 is TGCGCCAGCAGCTTGGATTCGGGACTTACATACAATGAGCAGTTCTTC. Encoded protein: CASSLDSGLTYNEQFF.

The V and J genes are TRBV7-9 and TRBJ1-2, with TRBD1 as a possible D gene (6 bases). Deletions cut 6 bases from V and 7 bases from J, with 24 bases between. This CDR3 region has 16 residues. Germline V gene data show CDR1 as SEHNR and CDR2 as FQNEAQ (reference sequence). For the CDR3, the DNA is TGTGCCAGCAGGTTATACGGCTCAGGGGAGGCGGGTGGCTACACCTTC. Amino acids: CASRLYGSGEAGGYTF.

The V call is TRBV18, the J call TRBJ2-7; TRBD2 matches at 10 bases. There are 16 residues in the CDR3. Germline V lookup: CDR1 KGHSH, CDR2 LQKENI. After removal of 5 bases from V and 6 bases from J, the junction contained 13 bases not matched to a gene. The CDR3: CASSAQPGLATFEQYF. CDR3 bases: TGTGCCAGCTCAGCCCAACCGGGACTAGCGACCTTCGAGCAGTACTTC.

The chain joins TRBV2 to TRBJ1-3; possible D gene TRBD1, 6 bases. Germline-derived CDR1 and CDR2 are SNHLY and FYNNEI. There are 19 residues in the CDR3. Trimming left V 0 bases short and J 2 bases short, with 20 bases between. The CDR3 coding sequence is TGTGCCAGCAGTGAAGCCCCCCGGACAGACAAAAGCCCTGGAAACACCATATATTTT. Residues: CASSEAPRTDKSPGNTIYF. Together with reference TRBV2 and TRBJ1-3, the CDR3 gives the full variable domain: EPEVTQTPSHQVTQMGQEVILRCVPISNHLYFYWYRQILGQKVEFLVSFYNNEISEKSEIFDDQFSVERPDGSNFTLKIRSTKLEDSAMYFCASSEAPRTDKSPGNTIYFGEGSWLTVV.

This clone was picked up one time. J is TRBJ2-7 and V is TRBV7-2, with 13 positions matching TRBD2. CDR3 length: 17 amino acids. Per germline, CDR1 SGHTA and CDR2 FQGNSA. V lost 1 base to trimming and J lost 7 bases; unmatched junction nucleotides: 10. The chain's CDR3 is CASSLVAGLAGVGEQYF. Written as DNA, the CDR3 is TGTGCCAGCAGCTTAGTGGCCGGACTAGCGGGGGTCGGTGAGCAGTACTTC.

The V and J genes are TRBV10-3 and TRBJ2-7, with D hard to call. Germline V gene sequence: CDR1 ENHRY, CDR2 SYGVKD. This CDR3 has 11 amino acids. The V end lost 6 bases, the J end lost 2 bases, and 5 bases lay between the germline ends. The DNA for the CDR3 is TGTGCCATCAGGAACCCCTACGAGCAGTACTTC. It encodes CAIRNPYEQYF.

The chain combines TRBV7-2 with TRBJ2-7; 10 bases are shared with TRBD1. Trimming took 3 bases from V and 2 from J; bases not matched to a gene: 4. CDR3 size: 15 residues. Germline loops: CDR1 SGHTA, CDR2 FQGNSA. Written as DNA, the CDR3 is TGTGCCAGCAGCTTTGACAGGGGGCCCCCCTACGAGCAGTACTTC. Protein: CASSFDRGPPYEQYF.

The rearrangement joins TRBV9 to TRBJ2-3; the D is unclear. This CDR3 contains 16 residues. The ends were cut back, 0 bases at V and 2 bases at J, with 13 bases in the middle. In germline, CDR1 is SGDLS, CDR2 YYNGEE. The DNA of the CDR3 is TGTGCCAGCAGCGTAGGGGTAGGGCCTAACACAGATACGCAGTATTTT. Protein: CASSVGVGPNTDTQYF.

DNA for the CDR3: TGTGCCAGCAGTGAAGCACCGGGGACCTACGAGCAGTACTTC. As protein: CASSEAPGTYEQYF. V usage is TRBV6-1 and J usage is TRBJ2-7, with a weak D call TRBD2 (5 bases). Germline CDR1 MNHNS, CDR2 SASEGT. V shed 0 bases and J shed 2 bases, with 8 bases lying between them. This CDR3 contains 14 residues.

The chain has TRBV15 and TRBJ2-1; the D is unclear. CDR1 and CDR2 (germline): LNHNV, YYDKDF (reference sequence). Trimming took off 3 bases at V and 13 bases at J, with 13 bases between the two ends. The CDR3 is 12 amino acids. CDR3 residues: CATSRVTNPQFF. The CDR3 nucleotides are TGTGCCACCAGCAGGGTAACTAATCCTCAGTTCTTC. Full variable domain (rest looked up from reference TRBV15 and TRBJ2-1): DAMVIQNPRYQVTQFGKPVTLSCSQTLNHNVMYWYQQKSSQAPKLLFHYYDKDFNNEADTPDNFQSRRPNTSFCFLDIRSPGLGDTAMYLCATSRVTNPQFFGPGTRLTVL.

This sequence joins TRBV30 and TRBJ1-2; 12 nucleotides agree with TRBD1. Germline lookup yields CDR1 GTSNPN and CDR2 SVGIG (reference sequence). The V segment lost 2 bases and the J segment 7 bases; nucleotides outside the gene matches: 14. The CDR3 is made up of 17 amino acids. CDR3 nucleotide sequence: TGTGCCTGGAGTAGACAACAAACCGGGACAGGGGGCCGTGGCTACACCTTC. Amino acid sequence: CAWSRQQTGTGGRGYTF.

V gene TRBV27 combines with J gene TRBJ1-1; 8 bases are shared with TRBD1. Germline lookup yields CDR1 MNHEY and CDR2 SMNVEV (reference sequence). CDR3 length equals 16 residues. Unmatched junction bases numbered 12, after V lost 4 bases and J lost 5 bases. The CDR3 loop reads CASSSGQVARGTEAFF. The CDR3 DNA reads TGTGCCAGCAGTTCGGGACAGGTCGCCCGAGGGACTGAAGCTTTCTTT.

This chain uses TRBV15 with TRBJ2-7; 7 nucleotides line up with TRBD2. V dropped 3 bases and J dropped 2; count of bases not matched to a gene: 7. This CDR3 has 15 residues. Germline V gene lookup returns CDR1 LNHNV and CDR2 YYDKDF (reference sequence). CDR3 bases: TGTGCCACCAGCAGGGGGGAGGGCGGCACCTACGAGCAGTACTTC. The encoded protein is CATSRGEGGTYEQYF.

CDR3 loop: CSVEPTGRQETQYF. The CDR3 DNA is TGCAGCGTTGAACCCACGGGGAGACAAGAGACCCAGTACTTC. This rearrangement joins TRBV29-1 to TRBJ2-5, with D tentatively TRBD2 (5 bases). The germline V and J ends were trimmed by 2 bases and 2 bases, with 12 bases remaining between them. Germline V gives CDR1 SQVTM, CDR2 ANQGSEA. The length of the CDR3 is 14 residues.

The sample holds a few counts of this clone. Distinct nucleotide sequences in the sample also encode this CDR3. The rearrangement joins TRBV5-1 to TRBJ1-6; 8 bases map to TRBD1. Trimming cost V 2 bases and J 7 bases; bases outside gene matches: 2. CDR1 and CDR2 (germline): SGHRS, YFSETQ. The CDR3 runs 14 residues. The CDR3 DNA is TGCGCCAGCAGCTTCGACAGGGGAAATTCACCCCTCCACTTT. This encodes CASSFDRGNSPLHF.

The DNA for the CDR3 is TGTGCCAGCAGTAAGACAGATACCTATGGCTACACCTTC. This codes for CASSKTDTYGYTF. The chain recombines TRBV6-5 with TRBJ1-2, with a possible D match to TRBD1 (5 bases). V dropped 5 bases and J dropped 4 bases, with 11 bases sitting between them. This CDR3 is built from 13 residues. CDR1 is MNHEY, CDR2 SVGAGI, per germline.

This clone was counted a single time. This chain connects TRBV6-6 to TRBJ1-6; D unclear. This CDR3 has 15 amino acids. Trimming stripped 6 bases from V and 2 bases from J, with 11 bases between. Germline CDR1 and CDR2: MNHNY and SVGAGI (reference sequence). The CDR3 DNA reads TGTGCCAGCAGAATAGAGGGAACCTATAATTCACCCCTCCACTTT. It translates to CASRIEGTYNSPLHF.

The chain employs TRBV9 and TRBJ1-1; D is perhaps TRBD1 (6 bases). The CDR3 is 14 residues long. The V end lost 4 bases, the J end lost 1 base, and 11 bases lay between the germline ends. Germline V gene data show CDR1 as SGDLS and CDR2 as YYNGEE. The CDR3 bases are TGTGCCAGCAGCCCGGAGACAGGGAACACTGAAGCTTTCTTT. This encodes CASSPETGNTEAFF.